The 26 T cell receptor beta chains in this list originate from one sample, sequenced in a study of CD8 T cells in Susac syndrome. Reverse transcription used about 0.45 to 1 ug RNA and random hexamers. One entry per CDR3 protein, called by TCRdb with MiXCR from the immunoSEQ multiplex PCR reads. The sample shows 300,000 or so distinct CDR3 sequences, about 90% of them seen only once. Material for sequencing was CD4+ T cells from PBMCs. These receptors were collected from a human donor with multiple sclerosis.

The chain couples TRBV4-3 to TRBJ2-1; D is ambiguous. Germline lookup yields CDR1 LGHNA and CDR2 YSLEER. The CDR3 extends over 15 amino acids. V lost 0 bases and J 5 bases, leaving 11 bases between the germline ends. The DNA of the CDR3 is TGCGCCAGCAGCCAAGAGGTTCCTCGCCACAATGAGCAGTTCTTC. Residues: CASSQEVPRHNEQFF.

This chain links TRBV7-2 with TRBJ2-1; D ambiguous. CDR3 length equals 12 residues. V gave up 5 bases and J gave up 9 bases, with 11 bases separating them. Germline assignment: CDR1 SGHTA and CDR2 FQGNSA. CDR3 amino acids: CASSPSWSEQFF. As DNA, the CDR3 is TGTGCCAGCAGCCCGAGCTGGAGTGAGCAGTTCTTC.

The V call is TRBV6-6, the J call TRBJ2-3; a weak D match, TRBD2 (6 bases). The CDR3 runs 16 residues. In germline, CDR1 is MNHNY, CDR2 SVGAGI (reference sequence). V gave up 6 bases and J gave up 10 bases, with 26 bases separating them. CDR3 sequence (DNA): TGTGCCAGCAGCCTCATTTACGGGACTGTGGGTCGGGCGCAGTATTTT. Amino acids: CASSLIYGTVGRAQYF.

The CDR3: CASSPAGGGYEQYF. The CDR3 DNA sequence: TGTGCCAGCAGCCCAGCGGGAGGTGGGTACGAGCAGTACTTC. The chain recombines TRBV14 with TRBJ2-7, with 9 bases fitting TRBD2. The CDR3 has 14 amino acids. Trimming took 4 bases from V and 4 from J; bases not matched to a gene: 5. The germline CDR1 and CDR2 sequences are SGHDN and FVKESK.

The genes are TRBV2 and TRBJ2-6; 7 bases match TRBD1. The V and J ends lost 7 bases and 0 bases, in that order; junction bases with no gene match: 6. In germline, CDR1 is SNHLY, CDR2 FYNNEI. This CDR3 has 16 amino acids. The CDR3 bases are TGTGCCAGCAAGGGACAGATAAACTCTGGGGCCAACGTCCTGACTTTC. This gives the protein CASKGQINSGANVLTF.

The chain joins TRBV12-3 or TRBV12-4 to TRBJ1-5, with 10 bases lining up with TRBD1. The CDR3 is 17 residues long. Germline trimming cut 3 bases from V and 3 bases from J; bases unmatched to any gene: 8. This CDR3 reads CASSLGRDRGDNQPQHF. The DNA for the CDR3 is TGTGCCAGCAGTTTGGGTAGGGACAGGGGTGACAATCAGCCCCAGCATTTT.

The chain uses TRBV30 and TRBJ1-4; the D is unclear. Trimming left V 1 base short and J 8 bases short, with 5 bases between. Per germline, CDR1 GTSNPN and CDR2 SVGIG (reference sequence). CDR3 size: 11 residues. The CDR3 loop reads CAWSEQEKLFF. For the CDR3, the DNA is TGTGCCTGGAGTGAACAGGAAAAACTGTTTTTT.

On this clonotype: At one boundary the junction diverges from the germline segment, which might be a read error. The chain uses TRBV14 and TRBJ1-6; D gene uncertain. CDR1 is SGHDN, CDR2 FVKESK, per germline. The CDR3 runs 14 residues. The DNA for the CDR3 is TGTGCCCGCAGCTTCGACATCCCAAATTCACCCCTCCACTTT. Encoded protein: CARSFDIPNSPLHF. Complete variable domain (other parts from reference TRBV14 and TRBJ1-6): EAGVTQFPSHSVIEKGQTVTLRCDPISGHDNLYWYRRVMGKEIKFLLHFVKESKQDESGMPNNRFLAERTGGTYSTLKVQPAELEDSGVYFCARSFDIPNSPLHFGNGTRLTVT.

V gene TRBV7-2 combines with J gene TRBJ1-2, with D possibly matching TRBD1 (6 bases). Per germline, CDR1 SGHTA and CDR2 FQGNSA. V was pared by 5 bases and J by 4 bases, with 20 bases between. CDR3 length: 16 amino acids. CDR3: CASSPRTVRGSYGYTF. CDR3 coding DNA: TGTGCCAGCAGCCCCCGGACAGTCCGAGGGAGCTATGGCTACACCTTC.

The chain uses TRBV29-1 and TRBJ1-3; the D is unclear. Trimming pared 6 bases from V and 1 base from J, leaving 13 bases between. This CDR3 contains 14 residues. Germline-derived CDR1 and CDR2 are SQVTM and ANQGSEA. CDR3 DNA sequence: TGCAGCGTCGCCTACAGTGATTCTGGAAACACCATATATTTT. Its protein is CSVAYSDSGNTIYF.

V and J are TRBV29-1 and TRBJ1-2; 9 bases match TRBD1. V was clipped by 7 bases and J by 7 bases; unmatched bases: 10. Germline V gene data show CDR1 as SQVTM and CDR2 as ANQGSEA. This CDR3 comprises 13 residues. The CDR3, as DNA: TGCAGCGCCCGTCCCGGGACAGGGTCTGGCTACACCTTC. Protein product: CSARPGTGSGYTF.

This clonotype was seen a single time. The rearrangement links TRBV6-2 or TRBV6-3 to TRBJ2-1; 9 nucleotides match TRBD2. J lost 8 bases, V lost 5 bases, and 10 bases had no gene match. This CDR3 comprises 15 residues. In germline, CDR1 is MNHEY, CDR2 SVGEGT. CDR3 sequence: CASSHPGLASYEQFF. DNA for the CDR3: TGTGCCAGCAGTCATCCGGGACTAGCAAGCTATGAGCAGTTCTTC.

A few counts support this clonotype. V is TRBV29-1 and J is TRBJ2-6, with unresolved D. Germline CDR1 SQVTM, CDR2 ANQGSEA. V was shortened by 3 bases and J by 1 base, with 4 bases between the two germline ends. The CDR3 is 13 amino acids. CDR3 residues: CSVEISGANVLTF. Written as DNA, the CDR3 is TGCAGCGTTGAGATATCTGGGGCCAACGTCCTGACTTTC. Together with reference TRBV29-1 and TRBJ2-6, the CDR3 gives the full variable domain: SAVISQKPSRDICQRGTSLTIQCQVDSQVTMMFWYRQQPGQSLTLIATANQGSEATYESGFVIDKFPISRPNLTFSTLTVSNMSPEDSSIYLCSVEISGANVLTFGAGSRLTVL.

This chain uses TRBV24-1 with TRBJ2-3; 10 bases match TRBD2. The CDR3 contains 15 residues. Germline CDR1 is KGHDR and CDR2 is SFDVKD. Unmatched junction bases numbered 4, after V lost 4 bases and J lost 4 bases. The CDR3 nucleotides read TGTGCCACCAGTGACCCCACTAGCGGGGCAGATACGCAGTATTTT. Encoded protein: CATSDPTSGADTQYF.

The chain is built from TRBV18 and TRBJ2-1; D possibly corresponds to TRBD2 (7 bases). The germline CDR1 and CDR2 sequences are KGHSH and LQKENI. The CDR3 is 13 residues long. Trimming took 6 bases from V and 10 from J, leaving 16 bases between them. Written as DNA, the CDR3 is TGTGCCAGCTCTTCTTGGGGGGGCGACGAGCAGTTCTTC. It is translated as CASSSWGGDEQFF.

The V gene is TRBV5-4, the J gene TRBJ2-3; either TRBD1 or TRBD2 may supply D (5 bases each). The CDR3 spans 16 residues. Germline V gene lookup returns CDR1 SGHNT and CDR2 YYREEE (reference sequence). Between the trimmed V and J ends, which lost 4 bases and 3 bases, there was a span of 18 bases. CDR3 sequence reads: CASSRPGAEGTDTQYF. The CDR3 DNA reads TGTGCCAGCAGCCGCCCCGGGGCCGAAGGAACAGATACGCAGTATTTT.

This clonotype was seen only once. The chain carries TRBV20-1 and TRBJ1-5; D may be TRBD1 (5 bases). Germline lookup yields CDR1 DFQATT and CDR2 SNEGSKA (reference sequence). The CDR3 length is 14 residues. V gave up 1 base and J gave up 4 bases, with 11 bases separating them. The CDR3 nucleotides are TGCAGTGCTAGAGGCGGGACCCTGAATCAGCCCCAGCATTTT. It translates to CSARGGTLNQPQHF.

V is TRBV6-1 and J is TRBJ1-2; no reliable D call. Germline V gene lookup returns CDR1 MNHNS and CDR2 SASEGT. Trimming removed 4 bases at V and 3 bases at J, with 9 bases between. The CDR3 loop spans 13 amino acids. The CDR3 region is CASSGTSYYGYTF. As DNA, the CDR3 is TGTGCCAGCAGTGGAACGTCTTACTATGGCTACACCTTC.

This rearrangement joins TRBV20-1 to TRBJ2-1, with 12 nucleotides matching TRBD2. CDR3 size: 15 residues. The trim removed 3 bases at V and 4 bases at J, leaving 4 bases unmatched. In germline, CDR1 is DFQATT, CDR2 SNEGSKA (reference sequence). The chain's CDR3 is CSASPLAGGYNEQFF. CDR3 sequence (DNA): TGCAGTGCTAGCCCCCTAGCGGGGGGGTACAATGAGCAGTTCTTC.

The chain employs TRBV19 and TRBJ1-5; no clear D. CDR1 is LNHDA and CDR2 is SQIVND in the germline V gene (reference sequence). Trimming removed 5 bases from V and 2 bases from J, with 7 bases in between. The CDR3 consists of 13 residues. The CDR3 bases are TGTGCCAGTAGTGGGCCAGGCAATCAGCCCCAGCATTTT. It yields the protein CASSGPGNQPQHF.

The chain uses TRBV24-1 and TRBJ2-1, with 9 bases fitting TRBD1. CDR1 and CDR2 from the germline V gene are KGHDR and SFDVKD. The CDR3 covers 15 residues. V shed 5 bases, J shed 5 bases, and the junction held 6 bases outside the gene matches. CDR3 protein: CATSVSGTGNNEQFF. Written as DNA, the CDR3 is TGTGCCACCAGTGTTTCCGGGACAGGGAACAATGAGCAGTTCTTC.

The rearrangement joins TRBV9 to TRBJ2-1; possibly TRBD1 or TRBD2 for D (5 bases each). CDR1 and CDR2 (germline): SGDLS, YYNGEE. CDR3 length equals 15 residues. V gave up 3 bases and J gave up 0 bases, with 10 bases separating them. The CDR3 is CASSGSGTSYNEQFF. The CDR3 DNA sequence: TGTGCCAGCAGCGGCTCAGGGACCTCCTACAATGAGCAGTTCTTC. The full variable domain, with the rest looked up from reference TRBV9 and TRBJ2-1, is DSGVTQTPKHLITATGQRVTLRCSPRSGDLSVYWYQQSLDQGLQFLIQYYNGEERAKGNILERFSAQQFPDLHSELNLSSLELGDSALYFCASSGSGTSYNEQFFGPGTRLTVL.

The chain joins TRBV18 to TRBJ2-2; perhaps TRBD2 as D (5 bases). The CDR3 loop spans 15 amino acids. Germline V gene lookup returns CDR1 KGHSH and CDR2 LQKENI. Trimming removed 3 bases at V and 1 base at J, with 9 bases between. The CDR3 reads CASSPGELNTGELFF. CDR3 coding DNA: TGTGCCAGCTCACCCGGGGAGTTGAACACCGGGGAGCTGTTTTTT.

V and J are TRBV4-1 and TRBJ2-2; TRBD2 aligns across 8 bases. V lost 2 bases and J lost 4; bases outside the gene matches: 18. CDR1 is MGHRA, CDR2 YSYEKL, per germline. There are 20 residues in the CDR3. The CDR3, as DNA: TGCGCCAGCAGCCAATGGATAGCGGGCCGGCGGGGGGCAGGCACCGGGGAGCTGTTTTTT. It is translated as CASSQWIAGRRGAGTGELFF.

In this sample, this clonotype turned up once. The chain recombines TRBV20-1 with TRBJ1-1; a weak D match, TRBD1 (6 bases). The ends were cut back, 5 bases at V and 4 bases at J, with 14 bases in the middle. Germline V gives CDR1 DFQATT, CDR2 SNEGSKA (reference sequence). This CDR3 comprises 13 residues. The CDR3 sequence: CSASLGAATEAFF. The CDR3 coding sequence is TGCAGTGCTTCCCTGGGGGCAGCCACTGAAGCTTTCTTT.

The chain combines TRBV7-3 with TRBJ1-1; D is uncertain. Trimming left V 2 bases short and J 0 bases short, with 10 bases between. The CDR3 spans 15 residues. Looked up from germline, CDR1 is SGHTA and CDR2 is FQGTGA. In DNA form, the CDR3 reads TGTGCCAGCAGCTTACGATCGGGCATGAACACTGAAGCTTTCTTT. This sequence encodes CASSLRSGMNTEAFF.